This TCR beta chain is from a study of breast tumors, draining lymph nodes, adjacent tissues. Study-wide results and limits: That most tumor T cells come from lymph nodes remained unproven. Luminal-like breast cancer showed significantly higher tumor–nontumor repertoire similarity than basal-like. Compared with lymph nodes, tumors were less diverse; compared with nontumor tissue, more. Data fit most tumor T cells coming from lymph node, expanding in tumor.

TCRdb redid the calling of the multiplex PCR reads with MiXCR, one entry per CDR3 protein. There are about 180,000 distinct CDR3 sequences in the sample; about 34% occur only once, and roughly 3.8% lies in the top ten. The lymph nodes were axillary draining lymph nodes from breast cancer patients. Worth noting for this clonotype: Antigen specificity is unknown.

The ends lost 3 bases at V and 9 bases at J; junction bases unmatched: 14. Germline CDR1 and CDR2: ENHRY and SYGVKD. This CDR3 has 18 amino acids. The TCR originated in a female donor with breast cancer. Some clones in this sample may be carry-over from other donors' samples. The sample was axillary lymph node tissue. The chain links TRBV10-3 to TRBJ1-6, with 10 positions matching TRBD1. The CDR3 bases are TGTGCCATCAGTGACCCCCGTCGGGGACAGGGGACGGGTTCACCCCTCCACTTT. Translating it yields CAISDPRRGQGTGSPLHF.